The source of this T cell receptor (beta chain) is a study of T cell changes during pregnancy in multiple sclerosis. Repertoires were generated with immunoSEQ multiplex PCR, while TCRdb's copy carries only in-frame clones and drops some. This sample has 71,000 or so clones, with approximately 90% found just once. The CDR3 runs to 17 residues. Germline V gene sequence: CDR1 LGHNA, CDR2 YSLEER. V lost 3 bases, J lost 1 base, and 4 bases stayed unmatched. This clonotype was obtained from a female donor with multiple sclerosis, enrolled in a pregnancy study. This sequence joins TRBV4-3 and TRBJ2-2, with 11 nucleotides matching TRBD2. The specimen was peripheral blood, collected in the third trimester of pregnancy. The CDR3 coding sequence is TGCGCCAGCAGCCAGAGCCTAGCGGGAGGGAACACCGGGGAGCTGTTTTTT. It yields the protein CASSQSLAGGNTGELFF.